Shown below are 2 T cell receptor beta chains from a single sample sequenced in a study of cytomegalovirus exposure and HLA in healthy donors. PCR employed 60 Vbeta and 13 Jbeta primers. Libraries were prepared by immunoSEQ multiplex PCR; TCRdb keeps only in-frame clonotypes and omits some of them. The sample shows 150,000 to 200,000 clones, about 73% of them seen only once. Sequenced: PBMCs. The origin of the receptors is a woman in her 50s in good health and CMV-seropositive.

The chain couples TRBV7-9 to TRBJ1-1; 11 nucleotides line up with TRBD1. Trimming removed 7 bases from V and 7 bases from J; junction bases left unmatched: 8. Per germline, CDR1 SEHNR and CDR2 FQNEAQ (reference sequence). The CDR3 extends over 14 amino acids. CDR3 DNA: TGTGCCAGCATCAGGACAGGGGGCGCGGTTGAAGCTTTCTTT. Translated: CASIRTGGAVEAFF.

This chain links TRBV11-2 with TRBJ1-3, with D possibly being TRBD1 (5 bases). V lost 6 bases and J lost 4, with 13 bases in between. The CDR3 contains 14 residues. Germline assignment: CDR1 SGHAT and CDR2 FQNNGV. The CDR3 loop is CASRKGGAGNTIYF. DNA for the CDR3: TGTGCCAGCAGAAAGGGTGGGGCGGGAAACACCATATATTTT. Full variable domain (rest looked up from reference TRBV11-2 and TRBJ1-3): EAGVAQSPRYKIIEKRQSVAFWCNPISGHATLYWYQQILGQGPKLLIQFQNNGVVDDSQLPKDRFSAERLKGVDSTLKIQPAKLEDSAVYLCASRKGGAGNTIYFGEGSWLTVV.